Below are 8 T cell receptor beta chains sequenced from a single sample in a study of post-analysis software for immune sequencing data. These receptors' antigens are unknown. Study-level points and caveats: Patients had higher frequencies than controls of roughly five TRBV segments, including TRBV5-6, TRBV5-1 and TRBV20-1.

Incorporated into the TCR beta cDNA libraries were unique molecular identifiers, which served to reduce PCR and sequencing biases. TCRdb reanalysed the PCR reads using MiXCR and keeps one entry per CDR3 protein. The table includes around 770,000 distinct CDR3 sequences, 46% detected once. Specimen: blood. The receptors stem from a girl between 10 and 17 years old with multiple sclerosis.

This clonotype was seen more than once but under ten times. The chain links TRBV7-2 to TRBJ2-3, with 8 bases fitting TRBD2. The CDR3 covers 18 residues. V shed 2 bases, J shed 3 bases, and the junction held 13 bases outside the gene matches. Germline V lookup: CDR1 SGHTA, CDR2 FQGNSA. The CDR3 loop is CASSLTGGGNWVTDTQYF. The CDR3 nucleotides read TGTGCCAGCAGCTTAACGGGGGGGGGCAATTGGGTTACAGATACGCAGTATTTT.

To note about this clonotype: This sequence may be a read error, since a much larger clone differs from it by one base. The chain carries TRBV6-4 and TRBJ2-3, with TRBD2 matching 13 bases. CDR1 is MRHNA and CDR2 is SNTAGT in the germline V gene. There are 15 residues in the CDR3. V shed 4 bases, J shed 4 bases, and the junction held 2 bases outside the gene matches. The CDR3 spells CASSGLAGGADTQYF. The CDR3 DNA reads TGTGCCAGCAGTGGACTAGCGGGAGGAGCAGATACGCAGTATTTT.

The chain joins TRBV25-1 to TRBJ2-7; D unresolved. This CDR3 has 12 residues. Germline assignment: CDR1 MGHDK and CDR2 SYGVNS. V was pared by 4 bases and J by 6 bases, with 10 bases between. The CDR3 region is CASSVKLGEQYF. In nucleotides, the CDR3 is TGTGCCAGCAGTGTTAAACTGGGCGAGCAGTACTTC.

This chain's CDR3 is CASSQEDFGVLYF. As DNA, the CDR3 is TGTGCCAGCAGCCAAGAGGACTTCGGGGTTTTGTACTTC. The chain recombines TRBV14 with TRBJ2-7, with a weak D call TRBD2 (5 bases). Trimming took 0 bases from V and 12 from J, leaving 15 bases between them. Germline-derived CDR1 and CDR2 are SGHDN and FVKESK. The CDR3 spans 13 residues. Filled out from reference TRBV14 and TRBJ2-7, the complete variable domain reads EAGVTQFPSHSVIEKGQTVTLRCDPISGHDNLYWYRRVMGKEIKFLLHFVKESKQDESGMPNNRFLAERTGGTYSTLKVQPAELEDSGVYFCASSQEDFGVLYFGPGTRLTVT.

A few counts support this clonotype. The genes are TRBV5-1 and TRBJ2-7, with 7 bases fitting TRBD2. Germline CDR1 SGHRS, CDR2 YFSETQ. The CDR3 extends over 13 amino acids. V was clipped by 7 bases and J by 5 bases; unmatched bases: 9. CDR3 DNA sequence: TGCGCCAGCCGGGGGGACCCCTTGGACGAGCAGTACTTC. Translation: CASRGDPLDEQYF.

The chain recombines TRBV9 with TRBJ2-3; 7 nucleotides align to TRBD2. Trimming cost V 2 bases and J 2 bases; bases outside gene matches: 8. CDR1 and CDR2 from the germline V gene are SGDLS and YYNGEE. The CDR3 covers 16 residues. The CDR3 here is CASSVENGGNTDTQYF. CDR3 sequence (DNA): TGTGCCAGCAGCGTCGAAAACGGGGGGAACACAGATACGCAGTATTTT.

This clonotype has a handful of counts. The J gene is TRBJ1-1, the V gene TRBV29-1; no clear D. Trimming took 0 bases from V and 4 from J, leaving 15 bases between them. CDR1 is SQVTM and CDR2 is ANQGSEA in the germline V gene. The CDR3 is 15 residues long. CDR3 sequence: CSVEDRRPLGTEAFF. The CDR3 bases are TGCAGCGTTGAAGATCGTCGGCCACTGGGCACTGAAGCTTTCTTT.

A few counts support this clonotype. The chain employs TRBV5-1 and TRBJ2-6; D might be TRBD2 (5 bases). The CDR3 extends over 17 amino acids. V was clipped by 4 bases and J by 4 bases, with 18 bases between them. Germline assignment: CDR1 SGHRS and CDR2 YFSETQ. Here the CDR3 DNA reads TGCGCCAGCAGCCCCCGGGAAGGGCGGAAAGGGGCCAACGTCCTGACTTTC. As protein: CASSPREGRKGANVLTF.